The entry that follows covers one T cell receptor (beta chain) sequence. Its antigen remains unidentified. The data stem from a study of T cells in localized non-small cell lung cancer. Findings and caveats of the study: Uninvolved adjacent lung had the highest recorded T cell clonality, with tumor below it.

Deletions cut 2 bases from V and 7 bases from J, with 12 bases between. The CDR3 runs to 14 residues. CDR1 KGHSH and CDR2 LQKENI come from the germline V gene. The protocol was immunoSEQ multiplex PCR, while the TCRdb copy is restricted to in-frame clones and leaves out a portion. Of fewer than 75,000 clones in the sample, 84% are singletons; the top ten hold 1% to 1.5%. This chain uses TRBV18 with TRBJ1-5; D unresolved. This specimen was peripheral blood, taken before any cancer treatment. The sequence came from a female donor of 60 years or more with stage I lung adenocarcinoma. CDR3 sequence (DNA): TGTGCCAGCTCACCAGAGGGAAATATCCAGCCCCAGCATTTT. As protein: CASSPEGNIQPQHF. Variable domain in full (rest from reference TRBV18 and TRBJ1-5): NAGVMQNPRHLVRRRGQEARLRCSPMKGHSHVYWYRQLPEEGLKFMVYLQKENIIDESGMPKERFSAEFPKEGPSILRIQQVVRGDSAAYFCASSPEGNIQPQHFGDGTRLSIL.